The clone carrying this T cell receptor beta chain was counted ten times or more. The antigen remains unidentified. This record belongs to a study of beta chain features in type 1 diabetes. Regarding the study as a whole: It was not settled here whether HLA type affects TCRB rearrangement. Relative to healthy donors, patients appeared to have naive, central memory and Treg TCRB repertoires that were more similar.

Since all of the isolated RNA was reverse transcribed, expressed TCRB transcripts were what got sequenced. Clones were read by immunoSEQ multiplex PCR, and TCRdb kept only the in-frame ones, dropping some. Found here are some 300,000 clones, roughly 8% of them singletons; the top ten hold approximately 0.93%. Germline CDR1 is SGHDN and CDR2 is FVKESK. The V end lost 0 bases, the J end lost 6 bases, and 11 bases lay between the germline ends. This CDR3 is 14 amino acids long. The receptor was derived from a woman between 18 and 29 years old in good health. The rearrangement uses TRBV14 and TRBJ1-2; TRBD1 might be the D (5 bases). Sample: central memory CD4+ T cells from blood. CDR3 in amino acids: CASSQDQGVDGYTF. The CDR3 region has the DNA TGTGCCAGCAGCCAAGATCAGGGTGTGGATGGCTACACCTTC.